This T cell receptor beta chain was obtained from a study of PD-L1 blockade in urothelial cancer. Study context: Prior chemotherapy regimens per patient numbered 0 to 3. Analyses used blood from 3 weeks (second dose) and 6 weeks after treatment start. Peripheral blood specimens exhibited a median yield of about 150,000 T cells.

Time point: pretreatment peripheral blood. V was pared by 7 bases and J by 5 bases, with 13 bases of the junction left unmatched. Germline V gene data show CDR1 as SNHLY and CDR2 as FYNNEI. This CDR3 has 15 amino acids. PCRs were each spiked with synthetic TCR analog templates. Here immunoSEQ multiplex PCR was the method, and the copy in TCRdb shows in-frame clones only, minus some. The repertoire holds 49,000 or so clones, with 85% to 90% as singletons. This specimen was PBMCs, taken around atezolizumab (anti-PD-L1) treatment. The clonotype comes from a man in his sixties with urothelial cancer. The V and J genes are TRBV2 and TRBJ2-5; 7 bases align to TRBD2. The DNA for the CDR3 is TGTGCCAGCACCCGACTAGCACCAGGCCGGGAGACCCAGTACTTC. It encodes CASTRLAPGRETQYF.